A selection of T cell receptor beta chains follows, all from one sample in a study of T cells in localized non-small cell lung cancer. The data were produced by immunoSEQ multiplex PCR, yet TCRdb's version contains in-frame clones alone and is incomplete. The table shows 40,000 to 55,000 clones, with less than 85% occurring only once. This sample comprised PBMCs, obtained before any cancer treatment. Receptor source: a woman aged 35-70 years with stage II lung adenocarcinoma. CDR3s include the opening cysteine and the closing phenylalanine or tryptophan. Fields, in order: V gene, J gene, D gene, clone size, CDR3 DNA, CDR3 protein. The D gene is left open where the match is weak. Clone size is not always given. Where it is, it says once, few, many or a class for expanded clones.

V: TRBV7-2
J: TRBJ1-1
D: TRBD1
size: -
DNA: TGTGCCAGCAGCTTGGGGAGGGGGCCGGGAACTGAAGCTTTCTTT
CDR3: CASSLGRGPGTEAFF

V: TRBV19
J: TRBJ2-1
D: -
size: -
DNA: TGTGCCAGTAGTATAAGGGACACAGCCTACAATGAGCAGTTCTTC
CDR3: CASSIRDTAYNEQFF

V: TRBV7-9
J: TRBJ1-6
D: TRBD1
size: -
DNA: TGTGCCAGCAGCTTAGGACAGGGATCCAATTCACCCCTCCACTTT
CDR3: CASSLGQGSNSPLHF

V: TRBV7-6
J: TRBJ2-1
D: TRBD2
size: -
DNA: TGTGCCAGCAGACCAACTAGCGGGGGGGCCAATGAGCAGTTCTTC
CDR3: CASRPTSGGANEQFF

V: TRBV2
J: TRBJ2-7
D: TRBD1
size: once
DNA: TGTGCCAGCAGTGAAGGGGTCGGACAGGGGGCGGGGGAGCAGTACTTC
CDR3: CASSEGVGQGAGEQYF

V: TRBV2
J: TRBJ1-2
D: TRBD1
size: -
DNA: TGTGCCAGCAGTTTCGACAGGGCGGGGGGCTACACCTTC
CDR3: CASSFDRAGGYTF

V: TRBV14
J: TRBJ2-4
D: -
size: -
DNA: TGTGCCAGCAGCAGTCAGGGGACCTTAGCCAAAAACATTCAGTACTTC
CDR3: CASSSQGTLAKNIQYF

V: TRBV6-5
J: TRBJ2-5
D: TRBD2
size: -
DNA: TGTGCCAGCAGGAAAGCGGGACCTCTGAGGGAGACCCAGTACTTC
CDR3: CASRKAGPLRETQYF

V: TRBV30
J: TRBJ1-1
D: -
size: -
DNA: TGTGCCTGGAGTGTACCCCCGGGGGACACTGAAGCTTTCTTT
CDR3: CAWSVPPGDTEAFF

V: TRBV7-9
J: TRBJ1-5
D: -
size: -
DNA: TGTGCCAGCAGCCAAGAAGCAGGGCAGGGCGATCAGCCCCAGCATTTT
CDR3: CASSQEAGQGDQPQHF

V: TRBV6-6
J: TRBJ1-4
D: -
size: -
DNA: TGTGCCAGCAGTTACTCGAGTAACGGTGAAAAACTGTTTTTT
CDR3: CASSYSSNGEKLFF